The clone carrying this T cell receptor beta chain was counted only a few times. As yet, its antigen is unknown. The data stem from a study of blood T cells in healthy people across ages. Notes on the study in general: Measured against age, TCR beta diversity per million T cells decreased in a roughly linear manner.

Trimming removed 1 base at V and 2 bases at J, with 12 bases between. The V gene's germline CDR1 is SGHTA and CDR2 FQGNSA. CDR3 length: 15 residues. A second PCR, run for roughly 7 to 12 cycles, used a sample-barcoded 5' primer plus a J-beta primer mix. One entry per CDR3 protein results from TCRdb running MiXCR on the 5' RACE reads. The sample shows 1.4 million or so distinct CDR3 sequences, around 40% of them seen only once. The TCR was taken from a woman aged 18-29 years in good health. The sequencing input was blood. The V and J genes are TRBV7-2 and TRBJ2-7, with no clear D. The CDR3 bases are TGTGCCAGCAGCTTAGATTCCAGGTTCCCCTACGAGCAGTACTTC. Protein sequence: CASSLDSRFPYEQYF.